This TCR beta chain was recovered during a study of T cells in Graves' hyperthyroidism and ophthalmopathy. This clonotype has only a few counts. Its specificity is unknown. Study-level points and caveats: Ophthalmopathy was distinguished from stable hyperthyroidism by 13 V-J signatures.

RNA transcripts gave rise to amplified TCR beta CDR3 regions. HTBI primers drove first-round RT-PCR of the TCR CDR3. One entry per CDR3 protein, called by TCRdb with MiXCR from the multiplex PCR reads. This sample has 490,000 or so distinct CDR3 sequences; less than 20% occur once, and the top ten carry 40% to 50%. This receptor was obtained from a man aged 40-49 years with Graves' ophthalmopathy. The sample comprised blood.

CDR3 DNA sequence: TGTGCCAGCAGCTTTGGGACTAGCCTTTATTCCACAGATACGCAGTATTTT. Amino acids: CASSFGTSLYSTDTQYF. V usage is TRBV11-1 and J usage is TRBJ2-3, with 9 bases matching TRBD2. This CDR3 has 17 residues. Germline CDR1 reads SGHAT; CDR2 reads FQDESV (reference sequence). Trimming removed 3 bases from V and 2 bases from J; junction bases left unmatched: 9.